Detailed here is one T cell receptor (beta chain). The antigen is unknown. This sample is part of a study of T cell responses to AZD1222 COVID-19 vaccine. Study results and limitations: Most donors were white British and more were female, and clonal diversity was possibly underestimated. Baseline seropositivity occurred in only six AZD1222 recipients.

Clones were sequenced by immunoSEQ multiplex PCR, and TCRdb holds only the in-frame ones, with some missing. The table shows around 50,000 clones, with under 90% occurring only once. The CDR3 has 14 amino acids. Germline V gene sequence: CDR1 PRHDT, CDR2 FYEKMQ (reference sequence). V was clipped by 0 bases and J by 3 bases, with 8 bases between them. Sequences were derived from peripheral blood, sampled on day 0 of AZD1222 vaccination. This clonotype was sampled from an adult in good health. The chain uses TRBV13 and TRBJ1-2; a weak D match, TRBD1 (6 bases). CDR3 in DNA: TGTGCCAGCAGCTTAGGGACAGGAGACTATGGCTACACCTTC. Protein sequence: CASSLGTGDYGYTF. Variable domain in full (rest from reference TRBV13 and TRBJ1-2): AAGVIQSPRHLIKEKRETATLKCYPIPRHDTVYWYQQGPGQDPQFLISFYEKMQSDKGSIPDRFSAQQFSDYHSELNMSSLELGDSALYFCASSLGTGDYGYTFGSGTRLTVV.